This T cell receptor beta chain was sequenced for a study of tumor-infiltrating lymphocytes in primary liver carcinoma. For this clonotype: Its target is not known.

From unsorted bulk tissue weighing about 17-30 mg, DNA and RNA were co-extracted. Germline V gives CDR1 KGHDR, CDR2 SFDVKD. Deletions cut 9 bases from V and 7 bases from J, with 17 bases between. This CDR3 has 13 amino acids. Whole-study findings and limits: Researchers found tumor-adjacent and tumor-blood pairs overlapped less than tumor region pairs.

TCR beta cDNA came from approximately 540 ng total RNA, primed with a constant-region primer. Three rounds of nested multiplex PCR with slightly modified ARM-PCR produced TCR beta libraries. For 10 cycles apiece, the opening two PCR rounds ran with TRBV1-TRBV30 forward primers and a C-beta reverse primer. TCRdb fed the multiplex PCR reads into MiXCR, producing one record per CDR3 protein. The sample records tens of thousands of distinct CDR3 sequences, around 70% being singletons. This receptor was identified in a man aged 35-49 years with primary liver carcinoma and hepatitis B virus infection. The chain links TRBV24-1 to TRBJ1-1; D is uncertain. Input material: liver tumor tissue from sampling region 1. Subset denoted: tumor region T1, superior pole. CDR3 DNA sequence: TGTGCCACCGGTGCTCCGTCTGGGAGTGAAGCTTTCTTT. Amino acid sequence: CATGAPSGSEAFF.